Listed here are 10 T cell receptor beta chains from one sample, sequenced in a study of radiation and T cells in renal cell carcinoma (dated by TCRdb to the early 2020s). The library was generated by the immunoSEQ multiplex PCR assay. TCRdb holds this immuneACCESS table with in-frame rearrangements only. Some clones are missing; in checked studies, unresolved V genes explain under half, and the rest has no known cause. This sample holds about 140,000 clones; less than 85% were observed only once. Roughly 25% of the sample goes to the ten largest clones. Reading the label with the study, this specimen's time point is: baseline pretreatment blood. Explained via the paper, the treatment or condition label denotes: 15 Gy SBRT to primary tumor, nephrectomy 4 weeks later. The source material was blood, sampled from a patient whose treatment included radiotherapy and nephrectomy. The receptors come from a woman in her fifties or sixties with renal cell carcinoma.

This chain connects TRBV4-3 to TRBJ1-5; tentatively, D is TRBD1 (6 bases). CDR3 length: 14 amino acids. The germline V and J ends were trimmed by 1 base and 5 bases, with 9 bases remaining between them. Germline lookup yields CDR1 LGHNA and CDR2 YSLEER. The CDR3: CASSQVPGDQPQHF. The CDR3 bases are TGCGCCAGCAGCCAAGTCCCAGGGGATCAGCCCCAGCATTTT.

This clone was seen only once. V gene TRBV28 combines with J gene TRBJ2-7, with a possible D match to TRBD1 (5 bases). Trimming pared 3 bases from V and 2 bases from J, leaving 14 bases between. CDR3 length equals 15 residues. Germline V gene data show CDR1 as MDHEN and CDR2 as SYDVKM. In nucleotides, the CDR3 is TGTGCCAGCAGTTTCCAGGGTTCCCCGACCTACGAGCAGTACTTC. As protein: CASSFQGSPTYEQYF. Supplemented by reference TRBV28 and TRBJ2-7, the full variable domain reads DVKVTQSSRYLVKRTGEKVFLECVQDMDHENMFWYRQDPGLGLRLIYFSYDVKMKEKGDIPEGYSVSREKKERFSLILESASTNQTSMYLCASSFQGSPTYEQYFGPGTRLTVT.

This chain links TRBV7-8 with TRBJ2-5, with 7 bases that match TRBD1. V dropped 7 bases and J dropped 0; count of bases not matched to a gene: 11. The CDR3 has 16 residues. Germline CDR1 and CDR2: SGHVS and FQNEAQ. The CDR3 DNA follows: TGTGCCAGCACCATAGGGGGCCTACATAACCAAGAGACCCAGTACTTC. Protein sequence: CASTIGGLHNQETQYF.

The chain uses TRBV6-6 and TRBJ1-2; TRBD1 agrees at 8 bases. The V segment lost 0 bases and the J segment 7 bases; nucleotides outside the gene matches: 1. Germline values: CDR1 MNHNY, CDR2 SVGAGI (reference sequence). This CDR3 is built from 13 residues. Written as DNA, the CDR3 is TGTGCCAGCAGTTACTCCAGGGGGCTTGGCTACACCTTC. It is translated as CASSYSRGLGYTF.

V gene TRBV7-3 combines with J gene TRBJ2-7; weak D call: TRBD2 (6 bases). The CDR3 consists of 14 residues. Trimming left V 2 bases short and J 0 bases short, with 8 bases between. Per germline, CDR1 SGHTA and CDR2 FQGTGA. CDR3 sequence: CASSLGDSSYEQYF. As DNA, the CDR3 is TGTGCCAGCAGCTTAGGGGACTCCTCCTACGAGCAGTACTTC.

The rearrangement uses TRBV4-3 and TRBJ2-7; no clear D gene. In germline, CDR1 is LGHNA, CDR2 YSLEER. There are 14 residues in the CDR3. Between the trimmed V and J ends, which lost 0 bases and 2 bases, there was a span of 8 bases. The CDR3 loop reads CASSQESAAYEQYF. CDR3 in DNA: TGCGCCAGCAGCCAAGAATCGGCAGCCTACGAGCAGTACTTC.

Only one count was recorded for this clone. The chain employs TRBV28 and TRBJ2-3; 7 nucleotides line up with TRBD2. The CDR3 is made up of 16 amino acids. V shed 1 base and J 6 bases; nucleotides not matched to a gene: 10. From germline, CDR1 is MDHEN and CDR2 SYDVKM. The CDR3 loop is CASSLFTSTGGDTQYF. The DNA of the CDR3 is TGTGCCAGCAGTTTATTTACTAGCACGGGAGGCGATACGCAGTATTTT.

V usage is TRBV7-2 and J usage is TRBJ1-1; tentatively, D is TRBD1 (6 bases). CDR1 is SGHTA and CDR2 is FQGNSA in the germline V gene. V was clipped by 4 bases and J by 4 bases, with 16 bases between them. CDR3 length: 15 amino acids. The CDR3 DNA follows: TGTGCCAGCAGCTGGGGGGCTGGGGCGGGCACTGAAGCTTTCTTT. Its translation is CASSWGAGAGTEAFF.

V is TRBV5-1 and J is TRBJ2-7, with D perhaps being TRBD1 or TRBD2 (5 bases each). Germline V gives CDR1 SGHRS, CDR2 YFSETQ. The CDR3 contains 14 residues. The V gene lost 0 bases and the J gene lost 5 bases, with 12 bases spanning the gap. The CDR3 protein is CASSLAAGRNEQYF. The DNA of the CDR3 is TGCGCCAGCAGCTTGGCCGCAGGGAGAAACGAGCAGTACTTC.

The rearrangement joins TRBV10-3 to TRBJ1-1; the D is unclear. The ends were cut back, 2 bases at V and 0 bases at J, with 10 bases in the middle. This CDR3 has 15 residues. Germline CDR1 ENHRY, CDR2 SYGVKD. CDR3 sequence: CAISEERQMNTEAFF. CDR3 nucleotides: TGTGCCATCAGTGAGGAAAGGCAGATGAACACTGAAGCTTTCTTT.